This T cell receptor beta chain was documented in a study of T cells after posttransplantation cyclophosphamide. Findings and limits, study-wide: Donor-recipient repertoire similarity was low at 1-2 months, rising over year one. Recipient CMV seropositivity and CMV reactivation strongly tracked TRB clonality.

CDR1 and CDR2 (germline): KGHSH, LQKENI. The V and J ends lost 6 bases and 7 bases, in that order; junction bases with no gene match: 18. This CDR3 is 17 amino acids long. This clone was seen just once. Its antigen is unidentified. TCRdb's table, derived via immunoSEQ multiplex PCR, lists solely in-frame clones and lacks some. The data hold about 21,000 clones, with 85% to 90% observed a single time. Control samples came 1 year after myeloablative marrow transplants with methotrexate plus calcineurin inhibitor. V is TRBV18 and J is TRBJ1-1, with TRBD1 matching 9 bases. The sequence was obtained from a female patient aged 25-40 years who received an allogeneic stem cell transplant from an unrelated donor, was CMV-positive, and had acute and chronic GVHD. Some T cells may be supplied by the graft donor. Sample: PBMCs, taken approximately twelve months after allogeneic stem cell transplant with calcineurin inhibitor and methotrexate. The CDR3 sequence: CASSEGGTGLSKGEAFF. CDR3 bases: TGTGCCAGCTCTGAGGGGGGGACAGGGCTTTCGAAGGGTGAAGCTTTCTTT.